These 20 T cell receptor beta chains share one sample of origin, sequenced in a study of PD-L1 blockade in urothelial cancer. TCRdb keeps only in-frame clones here, not all; method: immunoSEQ multiplex PCR. In the table there are about 91,000 clones, around 78% of which are singletons. The sample's time point: peripheral blood 6 weeks after treatment start. This specimen was PBMCs, taken around atezolizumab (anti-PD-L1) treatment. Receptors originate from a man aged 70-80 years with urothelial cancer.

The chain employs TRBV9 and TRBJ1-1; D unresolved. This CDR3 has 12 amino acids. The V end was cut by 3 bases, the J end by 3 bases, with 6 bases between. Germline V CDR1 and CDR2: SGDLS, YYNGEE. In DNA form, the CDR3 reads TGTGCCAGCAGCGCCGGGTACACTGAAGCTTTCTTT. Translated: CASSAGYTEAFF.

The J gene is TRBJ2-2, the V gene TRBV5-6; possibly TRBD2 for D (5 bases). The V end lost 0 bases, the J end lost 0 bases, and 12 bases lay between the germline ends. Germline V gene sequence: CDR1 SGHDT, CDR2 YYEEEE. The length of the CDR3 is 17 residues. CDR3 bases: TGTGCCAGCAGCTTGGCCACGGGGTTTCCGAACACCGGGGAGCTGTTTTTT. It specifies CASSLATGFPNTGELFF.

The rearrangement links TRBV5-1 to TRBJ1-2, with TRBD1 matching over 8 bases. The CDR3 has 14 residues. V lost 0 bases, J lost 8 bases, and 6 bases stayed unmatched. Looked up from germline, CDR1 is SGHRS and CDR2 is YFSETQ. The CDR3 is CASSLAGQGEGYTF. Written as DNA, the CDR3 is TGCGCCAGCAGCTTGGCCGGACAGGGCGAAGGCTACACCTTC.

About this clone: Within the sample, other DNA sequences also encode this same CDR3. The chain employs TRBV2 and TRBJ1-1, with D possibly being TRBD1 (5 bases). CDR1 is SNHLY, CDR2 FYNNEI, per germline. This CDR3 spans 13 amino acids. Deletions cut 6 bases from V and 2 bases from J, with 10 bases between. The CDR3 is CASSAQGNTEAFF. The CDR3 DNA sequence: TGTGCCAGCAGCGCTCAGGGAAACACTGAAGCTTTCTTT.

V usage is TRBV4-3 and J usage is TRBJ2-1; D remains unclear. Trimming removed 1 base at V and 11 bases at J, with 12 bases between. The CDR3 sequence is 13 residues long. The germline V gene encodes CDR1 LGHNA and CDR2 YSLEER. CDR3 sequence (DNA): TGCGCCAGCAGCCAAGCGGAGATGCTGCAGCAGTTCTTC. Its protein is CASSQAEMLQQFF.

The chain's CDR3 is CASSSPDRGTDTQYF. Here the CDR3 DNA reads TGTGCCAGCAGCTCCCCTGACAGGGGCACAGATACGCAGTATTTT. The gene calls are TRBV7-2 and TRBJ2-3; the match to TRBD1 covers 7 bases. Germline CDR1 and CDR2: SGHTA and FQGNSA. The CDR3 contains 15 residues. V was pared by 4 bases and J by 1 base, with 5 bases of the junction left unmatched.

This chain links TRBV13 with TRBJ2-5, with 12 bases identical to TRBD2. There are 16 residues in the CDR3. CDR1 and CDR2 from the germline V gene are PRHDT and FYEKMQ (reference sequence). V trimming: 4 bases; J trimming: 1 base; junction bases outside the gene matches: 4. CDR3 in DNA: TGTGCCAGCAGCTCCGGACTAGCGGGACCCCAAGAGACCCAGTACTTC. Its translation is CASSSGLAGPQETQYF.

This CDR3 reads CASSRSREGGTDTQYF. The CDR3 DNA reads as TGTGCCAGTAGTAGAAGCAGGGAGGGTGGCACAGATACGCAGTATTTT. The V and J genes are TRBV19 and TRBJ2-3; 7 nucleotides align to TRBD2. CDR1 and CDR2 (germline): LNHDA, SQIVND (reference sequence). The ends lost 4 bases at V and 1 base at J; junction bases unmatched: 8. This CDR3 has 16 amino acids.

This clone showed up just once. This rearrangement joins TRBV5-4 to TRBJ2-1, with TRBD2 identical over 13 bases. Germline V gene lookup returns CDR1 SGHNT and CDR2 YYREEE (reference sequence). J lost 8 bases, V lost 5 bases, and 7 bases had no gene match. This CDR3 is built from 15 residues. CDR3 sequence: CASRPTSGGAYEQFF. The CDR3 region has the DNA TGTGCCAGCAGGCCAACTAGCGGGGGGGCCTATGAGCAGTTCTTC.

The genes are TRBV12-5 and TRBJ2-7; 7 nucleotides line up with TRBD1. The junction had 5 bases not matched to a gene; V was cut back by 6 bases and J by 3 bases. There are 13 residues in the CDR3. Germline V gives CDR1 LGHNT, CDR2 FRNRAP. CDR3 amino acids: CASGRTGDYEQYF. CDR3 coding DNA: TGTGCTAGTGGGCGCACAGGGGACTACGAGCAGTACTTC.

V is TRBV28 and J is TRBJ1-1; D gene unclear. V was cut by 2 bases and J by 2 bases, with 9 bases left in between. The CDR3 length is 14 residues. The germline CDR1 and CDR2 sequences are MDHEN and SYDVKM. CDR3 loop: CASSLSPGNTEAFF. The CDR3, as DNA: TGTGCCAGCAGTTTAAGTCCGGGTAACACTGAAGCTTTCTTT. Full variable domain (remainder filled in from reference TRBV28 and TRBJ1-1): DVKVTQSSRYLVKRTGEKVFLECVQDMDHENMFWYRQDPGLGLRLIYFSYDVKMKEKGDIPEGYSVSREKKERFSLILESASTNQTSMYLCASSLSPGNTEAFFGQGTRLTVV.

V and J are TRBV5-6 and TRBJ1-1; no clear D. This CDR3 has 17 amino acids. Trimming pared 3 bases from V and 0 bases from J, leaving 18 bases between. The germline CDR1 and CDR2 sequences are SGHDT and YYEEEE. The CDR3 region has the DNA TGTGCCAGCAGCTCCCTCGGCTACGGAGGGATGAACACTGAAGCTTTCTTT. As protein: CASSSLGYGGMNTEAFF.

CDR3 sequence: CASSDPGLAPLDTQYF. In nucleotides, the CDR3 is TGTGCCAGCAGCGATCCGGGACTAGCCCCATTGGATACGCAGTATTTT. This chain connects TRBV9 to TRBJ2-3; 9 bases match TRBD2. The CDR3 has 16 residues. Trimming at V came to 3 bases and at J to 6 bases, leaving 11 bases not matched to a gene. Germline V gives CDR1 SGDLS, CDR2 YYNGEE.

The rearrangement uses TRBV19 and TRBJ2-7; D possibly corresponds to TRBD2 (5 bases). The germline gives CDR1 LNHDA, CDR2 SQIVND (reference sequence). V lost 10 bases and J lost 0, with 13 bases in between. The CDR3 is made up of 13 amino acids. CDR3 loop: CATRGRSSYEQYF. CDR3 in DNA: TGTGCCACACGGGGTCGGAGCTCCTACGAGCAGTACTTC.

This chain links TRBV5-5 with TRBJ2-5; TRBD1 might be the D (7 bases). The length of the CDR3 is 14 residues. V dropped 4 bases and J dropped 5 bases, with 15 bases sitting between them. The germline gives CDR1 SGHKS, CDR2 YYEKEE (reference sequence). The CDR3 bases are TGTGCCAGCAGCCCGGACCCAGGGGGGGAGACCCAGTACTTC. Protein: CASSPDPGGETQYF.

The gene calls are TRBV19 and TRBJ2-2; D is perhaps TRBD2 (5 bases). The CDR3 is 15 residues long. Germline V CDR1 and CDR2: LNHDA, SQIVND (reference sequence). V lost 5 bases, J lost 5 bases, and 15 bases lay in between. The CDR3 here is CASSDTSVKTGELFF. Here the CDR3 DNA reads TGTGCCAGTAGTGATACTAGTGTAAAGACCGGGGAGCTGTTTTTT.

This clone has only a few counts. This rearrangement joins TRBV7-2 to TRBJ2-1; TRBD2 matches at 13 bases. The CDR3 is made up of 16 amino acids. V dropped 5 bases and J dropped 8; count of bases not matched to a gene: 9. Germline assignment: CDR1 SGHTA and CDR2 FQGNSA. CDR3 sequence (DNA): TGTGCCAGCAGCCGATTAGTGGGACTAGCGGGACATGAGCAGTTCTTC. It specifies CASSRLVGLAGHEQFF.

The rearrangement joins TRBV6-5 to TRBJ2-2, with TRBD2 matching over 8 bases. The CDR3 runs 14 residues. Per the germline V gene, CDR1 is MNHEY and CDR2 is SVGAGI. V lost 6 bases, J lost 8 bases, and 8 bases stayed unmatched. This CDR3 reads CASSTGGGPGELFF. CDR3 DNA: TGTGCCAGCAGCACGGGGGGGGGCCCGGGGGAGCTGTTTTTT.

This clone was seen many times. The chain has TRBV9 and TRBJ2-5; a weak D match, TRBD1 (5 bases). Trimming cost V 4 bases and J 3 bases, with 13 bases left between them. Per germline, CDR1 SGDLS and CDR2 YYNGEE. The CDR3 runs to 14 residues. The CDR3 coding sequence is TGTGCCAGCAGCCCGTCGGGCAGGGAAGAGACCCAGTACTTC. It encodes CASSPSGREETQYF.

The chain is built from TRBV4-2 and TRBJ2-7, with 8 bases lining up with TRBD2. Trimming cost V 0 bases and J 2 bases; bases outside gene matches: 9. Germline CDR1 is LGHNA and CDR2 is YNFKEQ. The CDR3 has 17 amino acids. The CDR3 here is CASSQDSKAGAPYEQYF. Here the CDR3 DNA reads TGTGCCAGCAGCCAAGACTCGAAAGCGGGGGCTCCCTACGAGCAGTACTTC.